The 3 T cell receptor beta chains in this list originate from one sample, sequenced in a study of blood T cell repertoires in COVID-19. Repertoires were generated with immunoSEQ multiplex PCR, while TCRdb's copy carries only in-frame clones and drops some. The sample has around 130,000 clones, 70% to 90% seen once. Sequenced material: peripheral blood. All receptors derive from a woman aged 50 to 65 who had recovered from COVID-19.

The rearrangement joins TRBV27 to TRBJ1-2, with D unclear. The germline V gene has CDR1 MNHEY and CDR2 SMNVEV (reference sequence). With 1 base removed from V and 6 bases from J, the gap between germline ends came to 24 bases. The CDR3 is 18 residues long. The CDR3 bases are TGTGCCAGCAGTTTATGGCCCCCCCGACCCCACGGGTCAAATGGCTACACCTTC. This translates into CASSLWPPRPHGSNGYTF.

Only a few counts were recorded for this clone. J is TRBJ2-5 and V is TRBV30, with TRBD1 matching 7 bases. The junction had 3 bases not matched to a gene; V was cut back by 2 bases and J by 3 bases. CDR3 length: 13 amino acids. Germline V gene sequence: CDR1 GTSNPN, CDR2 SVGIG (reference sequence). DNA of the CDR3: TGTGCCTGGAGTTCCGGGACAGAAGAGACCCAGTACTTC. Translation gives CAWSSGTEETQYF.

V gene TRBV30 combines with J gene TRBJ1-4; weak D call: TRBD1 (6 bases). Germline V CDR1 and CDR2: GTSNPN, SVGIG (reference sequence). This CDR3 is built from 13 residues. The V gene lost 3 bases and the J gene lost 8 bases, with 13 bases spanning the gap. CDR3 DNA sequence: TGTGCCTGGAGCGGGGGGGCGGTGGAAAAACTGTTTTTT. It yields the protein CAWSGGAVEKLFF.